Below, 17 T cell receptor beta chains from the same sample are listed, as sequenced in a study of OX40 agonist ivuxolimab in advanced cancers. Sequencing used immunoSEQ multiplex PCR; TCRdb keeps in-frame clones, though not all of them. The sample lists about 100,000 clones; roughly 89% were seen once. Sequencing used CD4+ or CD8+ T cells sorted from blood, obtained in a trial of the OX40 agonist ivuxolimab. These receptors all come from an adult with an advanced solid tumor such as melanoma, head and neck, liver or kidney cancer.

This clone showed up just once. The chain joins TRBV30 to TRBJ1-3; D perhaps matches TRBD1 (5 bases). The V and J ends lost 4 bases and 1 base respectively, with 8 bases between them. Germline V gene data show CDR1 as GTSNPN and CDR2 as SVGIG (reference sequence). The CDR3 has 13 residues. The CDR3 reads CAWTQGSGNTIYF. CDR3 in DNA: TGTGCCTGGACTCAGGGTTCTGGAAACACCATATATTTT.

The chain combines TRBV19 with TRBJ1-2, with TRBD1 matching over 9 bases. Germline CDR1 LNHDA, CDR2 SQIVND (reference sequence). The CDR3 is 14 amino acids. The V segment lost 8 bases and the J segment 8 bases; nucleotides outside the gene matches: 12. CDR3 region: CASCPRTGAAGYTF. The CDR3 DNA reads TGTGCCAGTTGCCCAAGGACAGGGGCGGCAGGCTACACCTTC.

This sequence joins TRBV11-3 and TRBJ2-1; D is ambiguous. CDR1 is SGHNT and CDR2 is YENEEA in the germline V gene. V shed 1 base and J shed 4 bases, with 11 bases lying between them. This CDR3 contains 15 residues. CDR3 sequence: CASSLGTLPYNEQFF. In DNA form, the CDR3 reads TGTGCCAGCAGCTTAGGGACCCTTCCTTACAATGAGCAGTTCTTC.

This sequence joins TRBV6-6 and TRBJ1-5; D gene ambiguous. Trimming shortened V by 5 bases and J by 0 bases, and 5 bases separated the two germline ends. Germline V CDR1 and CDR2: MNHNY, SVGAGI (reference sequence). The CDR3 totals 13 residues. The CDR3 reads CASSGSSNQPQHF. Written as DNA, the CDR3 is TGTGCCAGCAGTGGATCTAGCAATCAGCCCCAGCATTTT.

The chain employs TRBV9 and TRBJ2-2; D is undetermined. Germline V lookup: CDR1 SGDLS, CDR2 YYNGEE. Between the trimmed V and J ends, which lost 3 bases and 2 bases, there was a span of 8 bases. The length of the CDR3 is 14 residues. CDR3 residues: CASSGGLNTGELFF. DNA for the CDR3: TGTGCCAGCAGCGGCGGTCTTAACACCGGGGAGCTGTTTTTT.

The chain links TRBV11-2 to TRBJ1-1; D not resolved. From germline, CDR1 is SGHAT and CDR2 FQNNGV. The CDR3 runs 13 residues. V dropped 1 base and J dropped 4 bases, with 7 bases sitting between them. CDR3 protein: CASSLGGFTEAFF. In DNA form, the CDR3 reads TGTGCCAGCAGCTTAGGAGGGTTCACTGAAGCTTTCTTT.

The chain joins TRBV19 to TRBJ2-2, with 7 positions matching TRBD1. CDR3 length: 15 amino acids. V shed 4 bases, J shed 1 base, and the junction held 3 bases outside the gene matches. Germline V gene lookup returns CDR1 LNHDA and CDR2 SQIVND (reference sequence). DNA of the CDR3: TGTGCCAGTAGTAAAAGACAGGGGAACACCGGGGAGCTGTTTTTT. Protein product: CASSKRQGNTGELFF. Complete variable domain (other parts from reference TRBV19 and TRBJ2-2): DGGITQSPKYLFRKEGQNVTLSCEQNLNHDAMYWYRQDPGQGLRLIYYSQIVNDFQKGDIAEGYSVSREKKESFPLTVTSAQKNPTAFYLCASSKRQGNTGELFFGEGSRLTVL.

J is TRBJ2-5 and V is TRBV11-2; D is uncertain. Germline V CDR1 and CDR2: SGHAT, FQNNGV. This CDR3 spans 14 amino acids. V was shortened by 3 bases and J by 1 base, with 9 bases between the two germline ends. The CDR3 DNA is TGTGCCAGCAGCTTCACCCCCGCCCAAGAGACCCAGTACTTC. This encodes CASSFTPAQETQYF.

The DNA of the CDR3 is TGTGCCAGCAGTTTATCTTCCTACGAGCAGTACTTC. Its protein product is CASSLSSYEQYF. The chain combines TRBV28 with TRBJ2-7; D not certain. Germline V gives CDR1 MDHEN, CDR2 SYDVKM. The V end was cut by 1 base, the J end by 1 base, with 2 bases between. The CDR3 contains 12 residues.

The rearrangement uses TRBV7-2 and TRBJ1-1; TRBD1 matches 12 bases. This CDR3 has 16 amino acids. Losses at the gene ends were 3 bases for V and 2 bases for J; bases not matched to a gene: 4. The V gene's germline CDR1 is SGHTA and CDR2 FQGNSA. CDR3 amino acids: CASSFRDRGRNTEAFF. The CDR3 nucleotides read TGTGCCAGCAGCTTCCGGGACAGGGGGCGAAACACTGAAGCTTTCTTT.

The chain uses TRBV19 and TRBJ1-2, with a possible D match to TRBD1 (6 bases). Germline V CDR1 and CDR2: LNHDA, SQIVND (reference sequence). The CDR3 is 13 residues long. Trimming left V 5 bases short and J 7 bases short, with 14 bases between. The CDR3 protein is CASSPQGRGGYTF. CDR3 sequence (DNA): TGTGCCAGTAGTCCTCAGGGGAGGGGTGGCTACACCTTC.

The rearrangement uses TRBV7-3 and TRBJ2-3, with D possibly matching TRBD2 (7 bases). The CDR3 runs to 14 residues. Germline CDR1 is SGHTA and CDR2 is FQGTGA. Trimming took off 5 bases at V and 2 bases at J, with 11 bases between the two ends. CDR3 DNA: TGTGCCAGCAGCCCGGGGGGCCACACAGATACGCAGTATTTT. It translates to CASSPGGHTDTQYF. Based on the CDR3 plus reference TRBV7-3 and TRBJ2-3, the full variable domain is GAGVSQTPSNKVTEKGKYVELRCDPISGHTALYWYRQSLGQGPEFLIYFQGTGAADDSGLPNDRFFAVRPEGSVSTLKIQRTERGDSAVYLCASSPGGHTDTQYFGPGTRLTVL.

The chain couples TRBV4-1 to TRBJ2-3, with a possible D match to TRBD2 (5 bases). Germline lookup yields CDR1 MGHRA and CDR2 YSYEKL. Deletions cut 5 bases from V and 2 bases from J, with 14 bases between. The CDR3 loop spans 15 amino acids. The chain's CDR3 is CASSFGEWYTDTQYF. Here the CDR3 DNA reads TGCGCCAGCAGCTTCGGGGAATGGTACACAGATACGCAGTATTTT.

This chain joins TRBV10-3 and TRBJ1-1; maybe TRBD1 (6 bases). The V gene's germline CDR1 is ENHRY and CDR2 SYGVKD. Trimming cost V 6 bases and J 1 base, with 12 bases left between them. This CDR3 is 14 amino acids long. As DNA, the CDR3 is TGTGCCATCAGGACAGAGGGGGGGAACACTGAAGCTTTCTTT. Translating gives CAIRTEGGNTEAFF.

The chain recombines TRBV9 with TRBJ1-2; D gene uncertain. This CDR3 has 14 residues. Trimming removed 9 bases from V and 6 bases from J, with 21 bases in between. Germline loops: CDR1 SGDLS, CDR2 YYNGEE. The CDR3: CATTQDPSSNGYTF. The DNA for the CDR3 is TGTGCCACTACCCAGGACCCAAGTTCAAATGGCTACACCTTC. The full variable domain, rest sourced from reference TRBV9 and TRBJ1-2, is DSGVTQTPKHLITATGQRVTLRCSPRSGDLSVYWYQQSLDQGLQFLIQYYNGEERAKGNILERFSAQQFPDLHSELNLSSLELGDSALYFCATTQDPSSNGYTFGSGTRLTVV.

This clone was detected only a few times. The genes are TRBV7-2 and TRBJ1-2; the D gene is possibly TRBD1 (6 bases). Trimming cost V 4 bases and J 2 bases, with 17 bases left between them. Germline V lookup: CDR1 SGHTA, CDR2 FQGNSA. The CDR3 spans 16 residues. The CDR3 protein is CASSSRPGQGNYGYTF. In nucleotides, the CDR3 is TGTGCCAGCAGCTCCCGTCCGGGGCAGGGGAACTATGGCTACACCTTC. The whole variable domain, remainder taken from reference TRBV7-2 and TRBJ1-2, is GAGVSQSPSNKVTEKGKDVELRCDPISGHTALYWYRQSLGQGLEFLIYFQGNSAPDKSGLPSDRFSAERTGGSVSTLTIQRTQQEDSAVYLCASSSRPGQGNYGYTFGSGTRLTVV.

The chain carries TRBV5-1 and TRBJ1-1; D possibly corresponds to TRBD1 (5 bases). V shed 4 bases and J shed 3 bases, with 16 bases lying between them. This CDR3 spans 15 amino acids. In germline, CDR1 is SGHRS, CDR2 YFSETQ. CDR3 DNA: TGCGCCAGCAGCGCCCGGGGCGGGACCGACACTGAAGCTTTCTTT. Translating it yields CASSARGGTDTEAFF.